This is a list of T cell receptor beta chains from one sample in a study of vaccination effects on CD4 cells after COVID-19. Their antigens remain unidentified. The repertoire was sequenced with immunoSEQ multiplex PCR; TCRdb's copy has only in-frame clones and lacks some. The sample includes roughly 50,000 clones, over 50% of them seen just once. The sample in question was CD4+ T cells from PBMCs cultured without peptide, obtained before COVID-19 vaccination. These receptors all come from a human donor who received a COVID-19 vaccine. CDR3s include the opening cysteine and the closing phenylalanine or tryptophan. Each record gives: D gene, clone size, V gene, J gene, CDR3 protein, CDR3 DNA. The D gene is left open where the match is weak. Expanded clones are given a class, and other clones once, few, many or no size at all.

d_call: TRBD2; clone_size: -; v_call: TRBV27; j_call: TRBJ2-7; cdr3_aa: CASSLRGGLTYEQYF; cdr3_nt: TGTGCCAGCAGTTTACGGGGGGGGCTTACCTACGAGCAGTACTTC
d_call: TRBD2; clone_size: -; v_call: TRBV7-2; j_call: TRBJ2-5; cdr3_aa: CASSPLAAYQETQYF; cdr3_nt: TGTGCCAGCAGCCCCCTAGCGGCGTACCAAGAGACCCAGTACTTC
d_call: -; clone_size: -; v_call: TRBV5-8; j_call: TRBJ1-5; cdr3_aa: CASSHGDASNQPQHF; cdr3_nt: TGTGCCAGCAGCCACGGGGACGCCAGCAATCAGCCCCAGCATTTT
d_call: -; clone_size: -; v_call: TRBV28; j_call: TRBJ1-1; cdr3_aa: CASSFGTRGGRWMNTEAFF; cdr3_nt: TGTGCCAGCAGTTTCGGTACTAGAGGCGGACGCTGGATGAACACTGAAGCTTTCTTT
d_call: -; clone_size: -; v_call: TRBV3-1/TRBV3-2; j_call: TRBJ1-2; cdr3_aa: CASSQGANSYGYTF; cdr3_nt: TGTGCCAGCAGCCAAGGCGCGAACAGCTATGGCTACACCTTC
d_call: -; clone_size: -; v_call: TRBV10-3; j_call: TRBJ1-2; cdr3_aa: CAISTGTSSPHNYGYTF; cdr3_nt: TGTGCCATCAGCACTGGGACATCATCTCCCCATAACTATGGCTACACCTTC
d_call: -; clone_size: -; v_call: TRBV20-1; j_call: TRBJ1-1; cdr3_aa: CSAGWGTEAFF; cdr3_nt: TGCAGTGCGGGCTGGGGCACTGAAGCTTTCTTT
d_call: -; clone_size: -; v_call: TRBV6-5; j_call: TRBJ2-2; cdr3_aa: CASMAISTGELFF; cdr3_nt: TGTGCCAGCATGGCTATATCCACCGGGGAGCTGTTTTTT
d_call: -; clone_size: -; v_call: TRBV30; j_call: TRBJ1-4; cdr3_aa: CAWDAGTNEKLFF; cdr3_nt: TGTGCCTGGGACGCGGGGACTAATGAAAAACTGTTTTTT
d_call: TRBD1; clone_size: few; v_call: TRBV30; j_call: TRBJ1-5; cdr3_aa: CAWSSWDSNSNQPQHF; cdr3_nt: TGTGCCTGGAGTTCGTGGGACAGCAATAGCAATCAGCCCCAGCATTTT
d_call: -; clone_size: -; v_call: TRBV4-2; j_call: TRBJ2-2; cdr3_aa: CASSQGGMNTGELFF; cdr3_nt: TGTGCCAGCAGCCAAGGAGGGATGAACACCGGGGAGCTGTTTTTT
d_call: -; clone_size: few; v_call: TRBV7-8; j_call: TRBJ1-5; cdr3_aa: CASSLGRGDNQPQHF; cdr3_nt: TGTGCCAGCAGCCTAGGGAGGGGGGACAATCAGCCCCAGCATTTT
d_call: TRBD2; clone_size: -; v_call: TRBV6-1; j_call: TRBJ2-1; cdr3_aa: CASSELSGGDNEQFF; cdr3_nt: TGTGCCAGCAGTGAGCTTAGCGGGGGGGACAATGAGCAGTTCTTC
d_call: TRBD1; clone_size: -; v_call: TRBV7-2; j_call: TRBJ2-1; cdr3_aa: CASSLGQGLYNEQFF; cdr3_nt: TGTGCCAGCAGCTTAGGACAGGGCCTTTACAATGAGCAGTTCTTC